This TCR beta chain was captured in a study of cytomegalovirus exposure and HLA in healthy donors. In the PCR, 60 Vbeta and 13 Jbeta primers were used. TCRdb keeps only in-frame clones here, not all; method: immunoSEQ multiplex PCR. Among 210,000 or so clones listed, around 85% were seen once. Sequencing was carried out using PBMCs. This receptor was identified in a human donor in good health.

The chain's CDR3 is CASSETLQVPEQFF. The CDR3 DNA is TGTGCCAGCAGTGAAACCCTCCAGGTTCCTGAGCAGTTCTTC. V usage is TRBV2 and J usage is TRBJ2-1; D is undetermined. V lost 2 bases and J lost 9, with 14 bases in between. Germline V gene lookup returns CDR1 SNHLY and CDR2 FYNNEI. CDR3 length equals 14 residues.